The 10 T cell receptor beta chains listed next were all sequenced from one sample in a study of CD8+ T cells in alopecia areata. Isolated RNA was reverse transcribed into cDNA used as the sequencing template. Sequenced by immunoSEQ multiplex PCR; TCRdb stores in-frame clones only, minus some. Among under 130,000 clones listed, roughly 50% were seen once. Sequencing used CD4+ T cells sorted from blood. Every receptor here comes from a human donor in good health.

This clone was counted only a few times. The V and J genes are TRBV30 and TRBJ1-5; 7 nucleotides match TRBD1. The V gene's germline CDR1 is GTSNPN and CDR2 SVGIG (reference sequence). The CDR3 covers 14 residues. The junction had 7 bases not matched to a gene; V was cut back by 4 bases and J by 4 bases. The CDR3 loop reads CAWNRQGGNQPQHF. For the CDR3, the DNA is TGTGCCTGGAACCGACAGGGAGGGAATCAGCCCCAGCATTTT.

The chain is built from TRBV28 and TRBJ2-7, with 7 positions matching TRBD1. This CDR3 is built from 14 residues. The junction had 6 bases not matched to a gene; V was cut back by 7 bases and J by 0 bases. Germline V gene data show CDR1 as MDHEN and CDR2 as SYDVKM. The CDR3 spells CASTSGQNSYEQYF. In DNA form, the CDR3 reads TGTGCCAGCACCTCGGGACAGAACTCCTACGAGCAGTACTTC.

A few counts support this clone. This chain joins TRBV29-1 and TRBJ1-1; D might be TRBD1 (5 bases). The CDR3 is 14 residues long. CDR1 and CDR2 from the germline V gene are SQVTM and ANQGSEA. Trimming took off 4 bases at V and 1 base at J, with 13 bases between the two ends. CDR3: CSVVGARGNTEAFF. CDR3 DNA sequence: TGCAGCGTTGTAGGGGCGAGAGGGAACACTGAAGCTTTCTTT.

This clone was counted a few times. The J gene is TRBJ1-2, the V gene TRBV19, with 9 nucleotides matching TRBD1. CDR3 length: 15 amino acids. J gave up 2 bases and V 6 bases, and 7 bases lay outside the gene matches. Germline V gene data show CDR1 as LNHDA and CDR2 as SQIVND (reference sequence). The CDR3 reads CASRRDREPNYGYTF. In DNA form, the CDR3 reads TGTGCCAGTAGGAGGGACAGGGAACCGAACTATGGCTACACCTTC.

The chain uses TRBV6-5 and TRBJ1-2, with D tentatively TRBD1 (5 bases). The CDR3 has 15 residues. V lost 0 bases to trimming and J lost 2 bases, with 10 bases between them. CDR1 MNHEY and CDR2 SVGAGI come from the germline V gene. The CDR3 loop is CASSYSSRTNYGYTF. The CDR3 DNA is TGTGCCAGCAGTTACTCGAGCAGGACAAACTATGGCTACACCTTC.

This chain's CDR3 is CAIARDSNEKLFF. CDR3 coding DNA: TGTGCCATCGCACGGGACTCTAATGAAAAACTGTTTTTT. This chain links TRBV10-3 with TRBJ1-4; D perhaps matches TRBD1 (5 bases). The germline CDR1 and CDR2 sequences are ENHRY and SYGVKD. V gave up 8 bases and J gave up 3 bases, with 10 bases separating them. The CDR3 is 13 residues long.

This clone was counted a single time. The chain joins TRBV27 to TRBJ1-2; perhaps TRBD1 as D (5 bases). The CDR3 extends over 13 amino acids. The germline V gene encodes CDR1 MNHEY and CDR2 SMNVEV (reference sequence). V was trimmed by 6 bases and J by 7 bases, leaving 15 bases between them. The DNA of the CDR3 is TGTGCCAGCAGGCACGGAAGGGACTCTGGCTACACCTTC. It specifies CASRHGRDSGYTF.

This rearrangement joins TRBV7-2 to TRBJ2-2; D gene uncertain. V lost 5 bases and J 6 bases, leaving 10 bases between the germline ends. CDR1 SGHTA and CDR2 FQGNSA come from the germline V gene. The CDR3 covers 13 residues. This CDR3 is CASSLQVAGELFF. DNA of the CDR3: TGTGCCAGCAGCCTACAAGTGGCCGGGGAGCTGTTTTTT.

J is TRBJ1-6 and V is TRBV5-6; possible D gene TRBD1, 5 bases. V lost 4 bases and J 7 bases, leaving 9 bases between the germline ends. The CDR3 has 13 residues. From germline, CDR1 is SGHDT and CDR2 YYEEEE. The CDR3 is CASSHRRNSPLHF. The CDR3 nucleotides are TGTGCCAGCAGCCACAGGAGAAATTCACCCCTCCACTTT.

This clone has only a few counts. This CDR3 is CASSPRTGDEKLFF. In nucleotides, the CDR3 is TGCGCCAGCAGCCCCAGGACAGGGGATGAAAAACTGTTTTTT. The chain employs TRBV5-1 and TRBJ1-4; 9 bases line up with TRBD1. Unmatched junction bases numbered 4, after V lost 4 bases and J lost 6 bases. Germline CDR1 SGHRS, CDR2 YFSETQ. The CDR3 covers 14 residues.